Here is one TCR beta chain with its context. Its antigen specificity is not known. There are no base qualities to consult, and no much larger clone falls within one base. A patient counted as having stable Graves' hyperthyroidism if no progression to ophthalmopathy occurred over 18 months of follow-up. The hyperthyroidism patients were between 18 and 65 years old and newly diagnosed, with a disease duration of less than 2 months. Exclusion was applied to patients with uncontrolled infections, other autoimmune diseases, pregnancy or lactation. Diagnoses were based on clinical symptoms, serum thyroxine and TRAb, thyroid ultrasound and orbital computed tomography. PBMCs were isolated from about 9.1 ml of fresh peripheral blood by Ficoll-Paque density gradient centrifugation. Total RNA was extracted using Trizol reagent, and RNA quality was assessed on an Agilent 2100 Bioanalyzer. The cysteine opens and the phenylalanine closes a CDR3 of 15 amino acids. Here the CDR3 DNA is all that survives: 45 bases in frame from base 1. V lost 2 bases and J lost 3 bases; the stretch between them is 12 bases long.

These data belong to a study of T cells in Graves' hyperthyroidism and ophthalmopathy (dated by TCRdb to about 2019). As for the study more broadly: Peripheral blood was sampled at the time of initial diagnosis, prior to any treatment. To identify distinguishing TCR V-J signatures, a discovery cohort of around 98 patients was used, comprising 40 to 45 with Graves' ophthalmopathy and some 60 with stable Graves' hyperthyroidism. The paper reports TCR Vbeta CDR3 sequencing of more than 120 peripheral blood samples: some 44 ophthalmopathy, roughly 80 hyperthyroidism and 17 progressor patients. After sampling, hyperthyroidism patients received methimazole starting at 30 mg daily, and ophthalmopathy patients received high-dose intravenous methylprednisolone. An independent validation cohort of under 20 hyperthyroidism patients and 15 or so patients who later progressed to ophthalmopathy tested prospective prediction of ophthalmopathy. In several Graves' hyperthyroidism patients, the study also compared T-cell repertoires from thyroid tissue with T-cell repertoires from blood. The roughly 91 discovery patients were randomly divided into training and test sets at a 7:3 ratio.

Broader findings and caveats from the paper: No statistical method was used to fix the sample size in advance, and group allocation was not hidden from the investigators. Most expanded thyroid clonotypes (frequency above 0.001) were also found in blood, which suggests that blood repertoires may mirror thyroid immune responses. In validation, progression to ophthalmopathy was predicted by the model with 70.59% sensitivity and around 76% specificity, a median of roughly six months before onset. In cross-validation, a model built on a 13 V-J signature told ophthalmopathy apart from stable hyperthyroidism with 85% to 90% sensitivity and roughly 81% specificity, and in testing the same model reached 80%/75%.

The TCR beta CDR3 regions were amplified from the RNA transcripts. For the first round of RT-PCR on the TCR CDR3, the HTBI primer set was used together with the Qiagen OneStep RT-PCR kit. The libraries were constructed in a second round of multiplex PCR and then size-selected and purified. Libraries were sequenced paired-end with 100 bp reads on an Illumina HiSeq2000. The study's processing was this. SOAPnuke was used to process the raw data, throwing out any read that contained adapters or uncalled bases, had a mean Phred below 15, or lacked an exact constant-primer or identifier match. COPE v1.2.5 was used to merge high-quality paired reads, and clonotypes were defined as unique nucleotide sequences. Clonotypes were aligned to IMGT TRBV, TRBD and TRBJ reference segments using MiTCR v1.1. Only V-J combinations with frequency above 0.0001, covering approximately 99% of repertoires, were analysed. A TCS score was defined as the ratio of F50 (clonal expansion) to E x V (chaos), with BLOSUM62-based TCRdist applied between CDR3 peptides within each V-J. Welch's t-statistics and random forest reduced 514 V-J features to 10 to 15, which were used in a naive Bayes classifier (R e1071). In-frame beta chains were kept once TCRdb had trimmed the public reads at Q25 with fastp and called clones with MiXCR. Rows merge per CDR3 protein into single entries with the most common DNA and genes. What appears here as the V and J calls and clone size reflects TCRdb's work, not the paper's. The sample includes 300,000 to 350,000 distinct CDR3 sequences, with about 14% observed a single time. Of the sample, about 22% falls within the top ten clones.

The sequencing input was blood. The sequence joins TRBV12-3 or TRBV12-4 to TRBJ2-3; no D gene can be assigned with confidence. The TCR sequence derives from a woman younger than 45 with Graves' hyperthyroidism. The CDR3 region reads CASSLYRSETDTQYF. The nucleotide sequence is TGTGCCAGCAGTTTATATAGGTCGGAGACAGATACGCAGTATTTT.